A selection of T cell receptor beta chains follows, all from one sample in a study of T cell responses to AZD1222 COVID-19 vaccine. Produced via immunoSEQ multiplex PCR; TCRdb's table is partial and in-frame only. The table lists about 68,000 clones, about nine tenths of them singletons. Sequenced here: peripheral blood, sampled on day 0 of AZD1222 vaccination. All receptors come from an adult in good health. Each CDR3 is given with its conserved first and last residue. A D gene is named only where the DNA matches it firmly. Clone size, where shown, is once, few, many, or a class for clones that have expanded.

TRBJ1-1,NA,13,TRBV11-2,NA,CASSLEVNTEAFF,TGTGCCAGCAGCTTAGAAGTGAACACTGAAGCTTTCTTT
TRBJ2-7,NA,13,TRBV7-2,NA,CASSLRRENEQYF,TGTGCCAGCAGCTTGAGACGGGAGAACGAGCAGTACTTC
TRBJ2-5,NA,12,TRBV2,NA,CASSETREAQYF,TGTGCCAGCAGTGAAACACGGGAAGCCCAGTACTTC
TRBJ1-2,NA,12,TRBV11-2,NA,CASSQVVGGYTF,TGTGCCAGCAGCCAAGTGGTCGGGGGCTACACCTTC
TRBJ1-4,NA,14,TRBV5-1,NA,CASSYGQPNEKLFF,TGCGCCAGCAGCTATGGACAGCCTAATGAAAAACTGTTTTTT
TRBJ2-1,TRBD2,15,TRBV9,NA,CASSVAGLAYNEQFF,TGTGCCAGCAGCGTAGCGGGACTAGCCTACAATGAGCAGTTCTTC
TRBJ1-5,NA,13,TRBV28,NA,CASSYTINQPQHF,TGTGCCAGCAGTTACACTATCAATCAGCCCCAGCATTTT
TRBJ1-2,TRBD1,15,TRBV3-1/TRBV3-2,NA,CASSQEGRRGLGYTF,TGTGCCAGCAGCCAAGAAGGTCGCAGGGGGTTGGGCTACACCTTC
TRBJ2-1,TRBD2,14,TRBV6-5,once,CANPGTSGSGEQFF,TGTGCCAACCCCGGGACTAGCGGGAGCGGCGAGCAGTTCTTC
TRBJ1-4,NA,16,TRBV15,NA,CATVRGADYTNEKLFF,TGTGCCACTGTGCGGGGGGCGGATTACACTAATGAAAAACTGTTTTTT
TRBJ2-7,NA,14,TRBV18,NA,CASSPNFGTDEQYF,TGTGCCAGCTCACCTAATTTCGGGACGGACGAGCAGTACTTC
TRBJ1-4,NA,13,TRBV21-1,NA,CASALGGVEKLFF,TGTGCCAGCGCCCTCGGGGGCGTCGAAAAACTGTTTTTT
TRBJ2-1,NA,16,TRBV27,NA,CASSLILLGGPNEQFF,TGTGCCAGCAGTTTAATTTTGTTGGGGGGACCCAATGAGCAGTTCTTC
TRBJ2-7,TRBD2,14,TRBV19,NA,CASSSSSGKYEQYF,TGTGCCAGTAGTTCGTCTAGCGGAAAGTACGAGCAGTACTTC
TRBJ2-7,NA,13,TRBV3-1/TRBV3-2,NA,CASSPNEWREQYF,TGTGCCAGCAGCCCTAACGAGTGGAGAGAGCAGTACTTC
TRBJ2-3,NA,17,TRBV19,NA,CASSINFGLSSTDTQYF,TGTGCCAGTAGTATAAACTTCGGACTTTCTAGCACAGATACGCAGTATTTT
TRBJ1-5,NA,14,TRBV18,NA,CASSPYDVISPQHF,TGTGCCAGCTCACCATATGATGTTATCAGCCCCCAGCATTTT
TRBJ2-5,TRBD1,14,TRBV5-8,NA,CASSLTGGGETQYF,TGTGCCAGCAGCCTGACAGGGGGTGGAGAGACCCAGTACTTC
TRBJ2-7,TRBD1,14,TRBV6-5,NA,CASSRDRGLYEQYF,TGTGCCAGCAGTCGGGACAGGGGGCTGTACGAGCAGTACTTC
TRBJ2-1,NA,17,TRBV5-8,NA,CASSLMLDSTNYNEQFF,TGTGCCAGCAGCTTAATGTTGGACTCAACCAACTACAATGAGCAGTTCTTC
TRBJ2-7,TRBD1,14,TRBV19,NA,CASSRTGTSYEQYF,TGTGCCAGTAGCCGGACAGGGACTTCCTACGAGCAGTACTTC
TRBJ2-7,TRBD2,17,TRBV27,NA,CASSPWTSGRGSNEQYF,TGTGCCAGCAGTCCCTGGACTAGCGGAAGAGGGTCTAACGAGCAGTACTTC
TRBJ2-7,TRBD1,14,TRBV27,NA,CASRNRGKLHEQYF,TGTGCCAGCCGAAACAGGGGCAAGCTCCACGAGCAGTACTTC
TRBJ2-7,TRBD1,13,TRBV4-2,once,CASSSSGTGEQYF,TGTGCCAGCAGCTCCTCCGGGACAGGGGAGCAGTACTTC
TRBJ2-7,TRBD2,15,TRBV3-1/TRBV3-2,NA,CASSLSGSGLNEQYF,TGTGCCAGCAGCCTTAGCGGGAGTGGATTGAACGAGCAGTACTTC
TRBJ1-6,NA,15,TRBV7-2,NA,CASSRGGDYNSPLHF,TGTGCCAGCAGCCGGGGGGGGGACTATAATTCACCCCTCCACTTT
TRBJ1-1,NA,9,TRBV7-5,NA,CVRAPEAFF,TGTGTCAGAGCCCCTGAAGCTTTCTTT
TRBJ2-7,TRBD2,15,TRBV3-1/TRBV3-2,NA,CASSQGGLAMSEQYF,TGTGCCAGCAGCCAAGGGGGACTAGCGATGTCCGAGCAGTACTTC
TRBJ2-6,NA,14,TRBV30,NA,CAWSVQAGANVLTF,TGTGCCTGGAGTGTACAAGCTGGGGCCAACGTCCTGACTTTC
TRBJ1-2,NA,12,TRBV27,NA,CASSLLWYGYTF,TGTGCCAGCAGTTTACTGTGGTATGGCTACACCTTC
TRBJ2-5,NA,13,TRBV10-1,NA,CARSRTPWETQYF,TGCGCCCGCAGTCGAACCCCCTGGGAGACCCAGTACTTC
TRBJ2-1,NA,13,TRBV28,NA,CASRPTGYNEQFF,TGTGCCAGCAGACCCACAGGGTACAATGAGCAGTTCTTC
TRBJ2-2,NA,13,TRBV24-1,NA,CATTDINTGELFF,TGTGCCACCACCGACATAAACACCGGGGAGCTGTTTTTT
TRBJ1-1,NA,12,TRBV12-3/TRBV12-4,once,CASSFGYTEAFF,TGTGCCAGCAGTTTCGGGTACACTGAAGCTTTCTTT
TRBJ1-2,NA,16,TRBV25-1,NA,CASSEFGQPDDYGYTF,TGTGCCAGCAGTGAATTTGGACAGCCTGACGACTATGGCTACACCTTC
TRBJ2-5,TRBD2,14,TRBV6-5,few,CASSPLAGAGTQYF,TGTGCCAGCAGCCCCTTAGCGGGAGCTGGGACCCAGTACTTC
TRBJ2-7,NA,14,TRBV5-4,NA,CASSLAGPLDEQYF,TGTGCCAGCAGCTTGGCAGGGCCTCTAGACGAGCAGTACTTC
TRBJ2-2,NA,14,TRBV4-3,NA,CASSPGVNTGELFF,TGCGCCAGCAGCCCGGGAGTTAACACCGGGGAGCTGTTTTTT
TRBJ2-7,NA,13,TRBV5-4,NA,CASSLVTSYEQYF,TGTGCCAGCAGCTTGGTGACCTCGTACGAGCAGTACTTC
TRBJ1-1,TRBD1,15,TRBV4-3,NA,CASSQVTGGNTEAFF,TGCGCCAGCAGCCAAGTTACAGGGGGAAACACTGAAGCTTTCTTT
TRBJ2-1,TRBD2,16,TRBV28,NA,CASSPRLALARNEQFF,TGTGCCAGCAGCCCCCGACTAGCCCTAGCCCGCAATGAGCAGTTCTTC
TRBJ2-7,NA,15,TRBV15,NA,CATSSWDPFSYEQYF,TGTGCCACCAGCAGCTGGGACCCCTTTTCCTACGAGCAGTACTTC
TRBJ2-1,NA,17,TRBV27,NA,CASSFLFPESSYNEQFF,TGTGCCAGCAGTTTTTTGTTTCCGGAAAGCTCCTACAATGAGCAGTTCTTC
TRBJ1-2,NA,12,TRBV28,NA,CASRKQGFGYTF,TGTGCCAGCAGGAAACAGGGTTTCGGCTACACCTTC
TRBJ1-5,NA,17,TRBV28,NA,CASSWGVRGASGQPQHF,TGTGCCAGCAGTTGGGGCGTTAGGGGCGCCTCTGGTCAGCCCCAGCATTTT
TRBJ2-2,NA,15,TRBV3-1/TRBV3-2,once,CASSPRDGGTGELFF,TGTGCCAGCAGCCCGCGGGACGGGGGCACCGGGGAGCTGTTTTTT
TRBJ2-1,TRBD2,16,TRBV11-1,NA,CASSFRWTSAINEQFF,TGTGCCAGCAGCTTTCGATGGACTAGCGCTATCAATGAGCAGTTCTTC
TRBJ1-1,NA,16,TRBV18,NA,CASSPRLSGEGTEAFF,TGTGCCAGCTCACCAAGGCTGTCAGGGGAAGGCACTGAAGCTTTCTTT
TRBJ1-3,NA,16,TRBV7-9,NA,CASSLGTGGFGNTIYF,TGTGCCAGCAGCCTCGGGACCGGGGGTTTTGGAAACACCATATATTTT
TRBJ2-7,NA,14,TRBV7-2,NA,CASSLASTSYEQYF,TGTGCCAGCAGCTTGGCCTCCACCTCCTACGAGCAGTACTTC
TRBJ2-2,TRBD2,14,TRBV30,NA,CAWGGLVGTGELFF,TGTGCCTGGGGCGGACTAGTCGGCACCGGGGAGCTGTTTTTT
TRBJ1-1,NA,11,TRBV11-2,NA,CASSWGSEAFF,TGTGCCAGCAGCTGGGGGTCTGAAGCTTTCTTT
TRBJ2-1,NA,14,TRBV28,NA,CASSPPGLANEQFF,TGTGCCAGCAGTCCCCCGGGACTTGCAAATGAGCAGTTCTTC
TRBJ1-5,TRBD1,13,TRBV27,NA,CASRPGQGGPQHF,TGTGCCAGCAGACCGGGACAGGGTGGGCCCCAGCATTTT
TRBJ1-2,NA,14,TRBV5-4,NA,CASSLLRANYGYTF,TGTGCCAGCAGCTTGCTCAGGGCTAACTATGGCTACACCTTC
TRBJ2-1,NA,13,TRBV7-2,NA,CASREVASNEQFF,TGTGCCAGCAGAGAGGTAGCGAGCAATGAGCAGTTCTTC
TRBJ1-1,NA,13,TRBV3-1/TRBV3-2,NA,CASSQNGAGGAFF,TGTGCCAGCAGCCAAAATGGGGCCGGGGGAGCTTTCTTT
TRBJ2-2,TRBD2,14,TRBV5-4,NA,CASSSGTSIGELFF,TGTGCCAGCAGCTCCGGGACTAGTATCGGGGAGCTGTTTTTT
TRBJ1-4,NA,15,TRBV7-2,NA,CASSLGPGSNEKLFF,TGTGCCAGCAGCTTAGGTCCAGGTTCTAATGAAAAACTGTTTTTT